The 19 T cell receptor beta chains in this list originate from one sample, sequenced in a study of lymphopenia after photon versus proton radiotherapy (dated 2019 in TCRdb). Library preparation used the immunoSEQ multiplex PCR assay. The clones in this table, taken by TCRdb from immuneACCESS, are in-frame only. Not every clone is retained; where verified, under half of the shortfall comes from an unresolved V gene, and the cause of the rest is unknown. This sample comprises some 42,000 clones, over 75% of them detected only once. The leading ten clones occupy roughly 23% of the sample. Sequencing used peripheral blood, obtained from a patient treated with proton-based radiotherapy. The source is a woman aged 70-85 years with pancreatic cancer.

The genes are TRBV4-2 and TRBJ2-2; D not certain. V was trimmed by 0 bases and J by 0 bases, leaving 14 bases between them. Germline CDR1 and CDR2: LGHNA and YNFKEQ. The CDR3 consists of 18 residues. The CDR3, as DNA: TGTGCCAGCAGCCAAGAGATTAGACACACCGCGAACACCGGGGAGCTGTTTTTT. It yields the protein CASSQEIRHTANTGELFF.

A single count supports this clone. V is TRBV10-3 and J is TRBJ2-3, with D possibly TRBD1 on 6 matching bases. Between the trimmed V and J ends, which lost 6 bases and 0 bases, there was a span of 10 bases. CDR3 length: 14 amino acids. Per germline, CDR1 ENHRY and CDR2 SYGVKD. The CDR3 spells CAISLDSSTDTQYF. DNA for the CDR3: TGTGCCATCAGCCTGGACAGTAGCACAGATACGCAGTATTTT.

This clone was seen only once. The V call is TRBV9, the J call TRBJ2-5; 9 bases map to TRBD2. Germline lookup yields CDR1 SGDLS and CDR2 YYNGEE. Trimming cost V 4 bases and J 5 bases; bases outside gene matches: 6. This CDR3 contains 14 residues. The chain's CDR3 is CASSFRSGRETQYF. The CDR3 region has the DNA TGTGCCAGCAGCTTCAGAAGCGGGAGGGAGACCCAGTACTTC.

The genes are TRBV27 and TRBJ1-1, with D perhaps matching TRBD1 (5 bases). The CDR3 consists of 16 residues. Looked up from germline, CDR1 is MNHEY and CDR2 is SMNVEV (reference sequence). V was cut by 5 bases and J by 1 base, with 17 bases left in between. This CDR3 reads CASSPPGTATNTEAFF. The CDR3 nucleotides are TGTGCCAGCAGTCCTCCCGGGACTGCTACGAACACTGAAGCTTTCTTT.

There are a few counts of this clone. This rearrangement joins TRBV6-1 to TRBJ2-2, with TRBD2 matching 10 bases. The CDR3 runs 16 residues. V trimming: 3 bases; J trimming: 6 bases; junction bases outside the gene matches: 7. Germline V lookup: CDR1 MNHNS, CDR2 SASEGT. This CDR3 is CASSETAGGPAGELFF. CDR3 in DNA: TGTGCCAGCAGTGAGACAGCGGGAGGGCCCGCCGGGGAGCTGTTTTTT.

In nucleotides, the CDR3 is TGTGCCAGCAGCCCCCGGACAGCAACAGCAACTAATGAAAAACTGTTTTTT. Amino acid sequence: CASSPRTATATNEKLFF. This sequence joins TRBV4-2 and TRBJ1-4, with D perhaps TRBD1 (6 bases). Trimming cost V 4 bases and J 0 bases, with 15 bases left between them. This CDR3 contains 17 residues. CDR1 and CDR2 (germline): LGHNA, YNFKEQ.

The chain combines TRBV19 with TRBJ1-1; TRBD1 agrees at 12 bases. This CDR3 has 16 amino acids. V was pared by 5 bases and J by 3 bases, with 7 bases of the junction left unmatched. The germline gives CDR1 LNHDA, CDR2 SQIVND (reference sequence). DNA of the CDR3: TGTGCCAGTAGTGGAGGGACAGGGGGCGCGGACACTGAAGCTTTCTTT. Protein: CASSGGTGGADTEAFF.

This sequence joins TRBV6-1 and TRBJ2-7; tentatively, D is TRBD2 (7 bases). The CDR3 is 14 amino acids. Per the germline V gene, CDR1 is MNHNS and CDR2 is SASEGT. The ends were cut back, 3 bases at V and 3 bases at J, with 12 bases in the middle. Written as DNA, the CDR3 is TGTGCCAGCAGTGACAGGGGCGGGGGCTACGAGCAGTACTTC. This codes for CASSDRGGGYEQYF.

The rearrangement joins TRBV7-9 to TRBJ2-5; 15 bases are a match to TRBD2. From germline, CDR1 is SEHNR and CDR2 FQNEAQ (reference sequence). V was clipped by 3 bases and J by 4 bases; unmatched bases: 6. This CDR3 is 17 amino acids long. CDR3 sequence reads: CASSFGTSGRWRETQYF. DNA for the CDR3: TGTGCCAGCAGCTTTGGGACTAGCGGGAGGTGGCGAGAGACCCAGTACTTC.

The chain recombines TRBV2 with TRBJ1-3; D is ambiguous. Trimming took 7 bases from V and 0 from J, leaving 7 bases between them. Germline lookup yields CDR1 SNHLY and CDR2 FYNNEI. CDR3 size: 13 residues. For the CDR3, the DNA is TGTGCCAGCAATACCATCTCTGGAAACACCATATATTTT. This gives the protein CASNTISGNTIYF.

This chain connects TRBV25-1 to TRBJ1-2; D not resolved. This CDR3 is 13 amino acids long. Trimming removed 4 bases from V and 5 bases from J, with 11 bases in between. Germline assignment: CDR1 MGHDK and CDR2 SYGVNS. The CDR3 DNA follows: TGTGCCAGCAGTGGCCTAGAGCCTTATGGCTACACCTTC. Protein product: CASSGLEPYGYTF.

The chain joins TRBV5-3 to TRBJ2-7; 10 bases line up with TRBD2. TRBV5-3 is annotated as an ORF whose role is uncertain. V lost 2 bases to trimming and J lost 4 bases; unmatched junction nucleotides: 3. The CDR3 spans 14 residues. CDR3 DNA: TGTGCCAGAAGCTTAAAAGCGGGAGGGTACGAGCAGTACTTC. The encoded protein is CARSLKAGGYEQYF.

The chain joins TRBV7-2 to TRBJ2-7; 10 bases fit TRBD2. This CDR3 spans 17 amino acids. From germline, CDR1 is SGHTA and CDR2 FQGNSA. Trimming removed 6 bases from V and 0 bases from J; junction bases left unmatched: 11. CDR3 in DNA: TGTGCCAGCAGGTACCGAGCGGGAGGGCATAGCTCCTACGAGCAGTACTTC. It yields the protein CASRYRAGGHSSYEQYF.

The J gene is TRBJ2-5, the V gene TRBV7-2, with D maybe TRBD2 (6 bases). The V end was cut by 8 bases, the J end by 2 bases, with 9 bases between. This CDR3 contains 12 residues. Germline V gene lookup returns CDR1 SGHTA and CDR2 FQGNSA. The CDR3 DNA sequence: TGTGCCAGCGACGGGGGTCAAGAGACCCAGTACTTC. This codes for CASDGGQETQYF.

V usage is TRBV9 and J usage is TRBJ1-2; D is unresolved. Trimming took off 3 bases at V and 3 bases at J, with 9 bases between the two ends. Germline V gives CDR1 SGDLS, CDR2 YYNGEE. This CDR3 spans 13 amino acids. The CDR3 reads CASSGTAHYGYTF. The CDR3 nucleotides read TGTGCCAGCAGCGGTACAGCCCACTATGGCTACACCTTC.

The rearrangement links TRBV4-3 to TRBJ2-7, with 7 bases aligning to TRBD2. The CDR3 has 16 residues. CDR1 and CDR2 from the germline V gene are LGHNA and YSLEER. The V and J ends lost 0 bases and 0 bases, in that order; junction bases with no gene match: 5. CDR3 sequence (DNA): TGCGCCAGCAGCCAAGAGGGGGGGGGAACCTCCTACGAGCAGTACTTC. Protein product: CASSQEGGGTSYEQYF.

J is TRBJ2-7 and V is TRBV4-3; D not certain. Germline CDR1 LGHNA, CDR2 YSLEER. CDR3 length: 13 residues. Trimming left V 4 bases short and J 2 bases short, with 9 bases between. The CDR3 DNA is TGCGCCAGCAGCCCCCCAGGCGCCTACGAGCAGTACTTC. Translation: CASSPPGAYEQYF.

The chain links TRBV6-6 to TRBJ1-6; D is unclear. The CDR3 is made up of 12 amino acids. Germline loops: CDR1 MNHNY, CDR2 SVGAGI (reference sequence). V shed 6 bases and J shed 7 bases, with 7 bases lying between them. The CDR3 region has the DNA TGTGCCAGCAGCTCACAGAATTCACCCCTCCACTTT. Amino acid sequence: CASSSQNSPLHF.

The V call is TRBV27, the J call TRBJ1-1; 8 bases align to TRBD1. The CDR3 contains 13 residues. V lost 5 bases to trimming and J lost 5 bases; unmatched junction nucleotides: 4. Per the germline V gene, CDR1 is MNHEY and CDR2 is SMNVEV (reference sequence). The CDR3 DNA is TGTGCCAGCAGTCCCTGGACAGGGACTGAAGCTTTCTTT. It encodes CASSPWTGTEAFF.